Each of the 32 T cell receptor beta chains below was sequenced from the same sample in a study of blood T cell repertoires in COVID-19. Measured with immunoSEQ multiplex PCR; TCRdb has only the in-frame clones, and not every one. The sample comprises some 350,000 clones, about 90% of which are singletons, and 2.5% to 3% rests with the top ten. The specimen was PBMCs or T cells enriched from blood (not recorded which). These receptors were taken from a woman in her twenties or thirties who had recovered from COVID-19.

In DNA form, the CDR3 reads TGTGCCAGCAGTTACTCGAGGAACGGGGAGCTGTTTTTT. Protein: CASSYSRNGELFF. The V and J genes are TRBV6-5 and TRBJ2-2; D is unresolved. Trimming pared 0 bases from V and 7 bases from J, leaving 6 bases between. The CDR3 length is 13 residues. Germline values: CDR1 MNHEY, CDR2 SVGAGI.

The rearrangement uses TRBV7-8 and TRBJ2-1, with 7 nucleotides matching TRBD2. Per the germline V gene, CDR1 is SGHVS and CDR2 is FQNEAQ. With 2 bases clipped from V and 1 base from J, the junction kept 5 bases outside the gene matches. The CDR3 has 16 residues. For the CDR3, the DNA is TGTGCCAGCAGCTTAAGGGCGGGAGCATCCTACAATGAGCAGTTCTTC. This codes for CASSLRAGASYNEQFF.

V gene TRBV24-1 combines with J gene TRBJ2-1, with 10 positions matching TRBD2. This CDR3 region has 15 residues. In germline, CDR1 is KGHDR, CDR2 SFDVKD. Germline trimming cut 4 bases from V and 5 bases from J; bases unmatched to any gene: 4. Here the CDR3 reads CATSDTSGMNNEQFF. CDR3 nucleotides: TGTGCCACCAGTGACACTAGCGGGATGAACAATGAGCAGTTCTTC.

The chain has TRBV29-1 and TRBJ1-2, with D perhaps TRBD1 (5 bases). This CDR3 is 11 amino acids long. CDR1 is SQVTM and CDR2 is ANQGSEA in the germline V gene. V was pared by 8 bases and J by 6 bases, with 13 bases between. The CDR3: CSYSGGDGYTF. CDR3 nucleotide sequence: TGCAGCTACTCGGGGGGTGATGGCTACACCTTC. The full variable domain, with the rest looked up from reference TRBV29-1 and TRBJ1-2, is SAVISQKPSRDICQRGTSLTIQCQVDSQVTMMFWYRQQPGQSLTLIATANQGSEATYESGFVIDKFPISRPNLTFSTLTVSNMSPEDSSIYLCSYSGGDGYTFGSGTRLTVV.

In this sample, this clone turned up a few times. This sequence joins TRBV18 and TRBJ1-1; 7 bases match TRBD1. The CDR3 is 14 residues long. Germline CDR1 KGHSH, CDR2 LQKENI. Trimming at V came to 6 bases and at J to 4 bases, leaving 8 bases not matched to a gene. The CDR3: CASSRDSGGTEAFF. CDR3 coding DNA: TGTGCCAGCTCTCGGGACAGCGGTGGCACTGAAGCTTTCTTT.

This clone was counted a few times. The genes are TRBV19 and TRBJ1-2; D may be TRBD1 (6 bases). The CDR3 extends over 15 amino acids. Trimming left V 5 bases short and J 4 bases short, with 17 bases between. CDR1 and CDR2 (germline): LNHDA, SQIVND (reference sequence). CDR3 nucleotides: TGTGCCAGTAGTCATATCGGGGGGGGGCCCTATGGCTACACCTTC. It specifies CASSHIGGGPYGYTF.

Only one count was recorded for this clone. An end of the junction does not agree with germline; a read error may underlie this. The rearrangement uses TRBV7-8 and TRBJ2-7, with 9 bases aligning to TRBD1. Germline CDR1 reads SGHVS; CDR2 reads FQNEAQ. The CDR3 extends over 14 amino acids. The CDR3 protein is CASRLGGQGGEQYF. Here the CDR3 DNA reads TGTGCCAGCAGGTTAGGGGGACAGGGAGGCGAGCAGTACTTC.

The chain uses TRBV18 and TRBJ2-3, with D possibly matching TRBD2 (7 bases). V was shortened by 2 bases and J by 3 bases, with 15 bases between the two germline ends. Germline V lookup: CDR1 KGHSH, CDR2 LQKENI. The CDR3 consists of 16 residues. CDR3 bases: TGTGCCAGCTCACCAGGGGGGGCTAAGCGAACAGATACGCAGTATTTT. This translates into CASSPGGAKRTDTQYF.

This chain joins TRBV29-1 and TRBJ1-1; the match to TRBD1 covers 7 bases. The junction had 8 bases not matched to a gene; V was cut back by 7 bases and J by 0 bases. Germline V CDR1 and CDR2: SQVTM, ANQGSEA. There are 14 residues in the CDR3. The CDR3 DNA reads TGCAGCGGGACAGGACGTCGCGTGAACACTGAAGCTTTCTTT. Its translation is CSGTGRRVNTEAFF.

The chain carries TRBV7-3 and TRBJ2-3, with TRBD2 as a possible D gene (6 bases). This CDR3 spans 14 amino acids. Germline loops: CDR1 SGHTA, CDR2 FQGTGA. V was shortened by 5 bases and J by 6 bases, with 15 bases between the two germline ends. CDR3 nucleotides: TGTGCCAGCAGCAACGGCGCGGGGTCGGATACGCAGTATTTT. Amino acids: CASSNGAGSDTQYF. Combining the CDR3 with reference TRBV7-3 and TRBJ2-3 gives the whole variable domain GAGVSQTPSNKVTEKGKYVELRCDPISGHTALYWYRQSLGQGPEFLIYFQGTGAADDSGLPNDRFFAVRPEGSVSTLKIQRTERGDSAVYLCASSNGAGSDTQYFGPGTRLTVL.

The chain recombines TRBV10-3 with TRBJ2-1, with D tentatively TRBD2 (6 bases). V dropped 8 bases and J dropped 0 bases, with 11 bases sitting between them. This CDR3 is 14 amino acids long. Looked up from germline, CDR1 is ENHRY and CDR2 is SYGVKD. The CDR3 nucleotides read TGTGCCATCGGGGACTGGACCTCCTACAATGAGCAGTTCTTC. Encoded protein: CAIGDWTSYNEQFF.

The chain combines TRBV6-5 with TRBJ1-5; 9 bases match TRBD1. The V and J ends lost 10 bases and 10 bases, in that order; junction bases with no gene match: 11. Germline V gives CDR1 MNHEY, CDR2 SVGAGI. The CDR3 covers 13 residues. CDR3 DNA sequence: TGTGCCACCGGGACAGGGAACTATCGACCCCAGCATTTT. Protein sequence: CATGTGNYRPQHF.

The genes are TRBV28 and TRBJ2-7, with 11 bases aligning to TRBD2. The CDR3 consists of 16 residues. CDR1 and CDR2 from the germline V gene are MDHEN and SYDVKM. Trimming at V came to 1 base and at J to 2 bases, leaving 4 bases not matched to a gene. The CDR3 protein is CASSLLVAGGPYEQYF. Here the CDR3 DNA reads TGTGCCAGCAGTTTATTAGTAGCGGGAGGGCCCTACGAGCAGTACTTC.

V and J are TRBV9 and TRBJ1-2; D is perhaps TRBD1 (6 bases). Looked up from germline, CDR1 is SGDLS and CDR2 is YYNGEE. The CDR3 extends over 13 amino acids. Trimming left V 4 bases short and J 2 bases short, with 9 bases between. DNA of the CDR3: TGTGCCAGCAGCTCAACAGGGAACTATGGCTACACCTTC. This codes for CASSSTGNYGYTF. Supplemented by reference TRBV9 and TRBJ1-2, the full variable domain reads DSGVTQTPKHLITATGQRVTLRCSPRSGDLSVYWYQQSLDQGLQFLIQYYNGEERAKGNILERFSAQQFPDLHSELNLSSLELGDSALYFCASSSTGNYGYTFGSGTRLTVV.

V gene TRBV28 combines with J gene TRBJ2-7; 11 bases line up with TRBD2. V shed 5 bases, J shed 4 bases, and the junction held 16 bases outside the gene matches. Germline CDR1 reads MDHEN; CDR2 reads SYDVKM. The CDR3 totals 18 residues. Here the CDR3 reads CASSPRFLAGGRGYEQYF. The CDR3 nucleotides read TGTGCCAGCAGTCCCCGGTTTTTAGCGGGAGGGCGGGGATACGAGCAGTACTTC. Based on the CDR3 plus reference TRBV28 and TRBJ2-7, the full variable domain is DVKVTQSSRYLVKRTGEKVFLECVQDMDHENMFWYRQDPGLGLRLIYFSYDVKMKEKGDIPEGYSVSREKKERFSLILESASTNQTSMYLCASSPRFLAGGRGYEQYFGPGTRLTVT.

The V call is TRBV3-1 (or the pseudogene TRBV3-2), the J call TRBJ2-5, with 7 bases aligning to TRBD1. The length of the CDR3 is 14 residues. Looked up from germline, CDR1 is LGHDT and CDR2 is YNNKEL (reference sequence). Unmatched junction bases numbered 8, after V lost 5 bases and J lost 5 bases. CDR3 residues: CASSDDRASETQYF. DNA for the CDR3: TGTGCCAGCAGCGACGACAGGGCTTCCGAGACCCAGTACTTC.

V usage is TRBV18 and J usage is TRBJ2-2, with 8 bases matching TRBD1. The CDR3 length is 16 residues. V lost 1 base to trimming and J lost 7 bases; unmatched junction nucleotides: 8. Germline CDR1 is KGHSH and CDR2 is LQKENI. CDR3 DNA: TGTGCCAGCTCACCACGGGCAGGGGGCCACGACGGGGAGCTGTTTTTT. As protein: CASSPRAGGHDGELFF.

V is TRBV2 and J is TRBJ1-1; D unresolved. Germline assignment: CDR1 SNHLY and CDR2 FYNNEI. Trimming took off 6 bases at V and 1 base at J, with 6 bases between the two ends. The CDR3 is made up of 12 amino acids. The CDR3 reads CASRQWNTEAFF. CDR3 in DNA: TGTGCCAGCAGACAGTGGAACACTGAAGCTTTCTTT.

The rearrangement joins TRBV3-1 (or the pseudogene TRBV3-2) to TRBJ1-4; D is ambiguous. CDR1 is LGHDT and CDR2 is YNNKEL in the germline V gene (reference sequence). CDR3 length: 15 amino acids. The V gene lost 4 bases and the J gene lost 3 bases, with 12 bases spanning the gap. The CDR3 DNA sequence: TGTGCCAGCAGCCCCGGAGGGAGGCCTAATGAAAAACTGTTTTTT. Its translation is CASSPGGRPNEKLFF.

This clone was detected only once. The CDR3 is CASSSPGTATYEQYF. The CDR3 DNA sequence: TGCGCCAGCAGCTCCCCTGGGACAGCAACCTACGAGCAGTACTTC. The chain combines TRBV5-1 with TRBJ2-7; 7 bases agree with TRBD1. This CDR3 contains 15 residues. V lost 3 bases to trimming and J lost 2 bases; unmatched junction nucleotides: 8. Germline CDR1 is SGHRS and CDR2 is YFSETQ.

The chain uses TRBV3-1 (or the pseudogene TRBV3-2) and TRBJ2-5; TRBD2 matches at 12 bases. Germline CDR1 LGHDT, CDR2 YNNKEL (reference sequence). The CDR3 loop spans 16 amino acids. V trimming: 4 bases; J trimming: 5 bases; junction bases outside the gene matches: 8. The CDR3 DNA sequence: TGTGCCAGCAGCCCGCGGACTAGCGGGAATGGGGAGACCCAGTACTTC. Protein: CASSPRTSGNGETQYF.

The chain combines TRBV5-1 with TRBJ2-5; no firm D call. V shed 3 bases and J shed 0 bases, with 3 bases lying between them. Per the germline V gene, CDR1 is SGHRS and CDR2 is YFSETQ. CDR3 length: 12 amino acids. The CDR3 coding sequence is TGCGCCAGCAGCTCCTACCAAGAGACCCAGTACTTC. Translating gives CASSSYQETQYF. Together with reference TRBV5-1 and TRBJ2-5, the CDR3 gives the full variable domain: KAGVTQTPRYLIKTRGQQVTLSCSPISGHRSVSWYQQTPGQGLQFLFEYFSETQRNKGNFPGRFSGRQFSNSRSEMNVSTLELGDSALYLCASSSYQETQYFGPGTRLLVL.

The rearrangement joins TRBV18 to TRBJ2-1, with TRBD2 matching 7 bases. Germline CDR1 is KGHSH and CDR2 is LQKENI. V dropped 3 bases and J dropped 2; count of bases not matched to a gene: 4. The CDR3 spans 15 residues. The CDR3: CASSPQRETYNEQFF. CDR3 nucleotide sequence: TGTGCCAGCTCACCGCAGCGGGAAACCTACAATGAGCAGTTCTTC.

J is TRBJ2-2 and V is TRBV12-5; 8 bases line up with TRBD1. The CDR3 totals 16 residues. Trimming took 4 bases from V and 5 from J; bases not matched to a gene: 9. Germline V gene sequence: CDR1 LGHNT, CDR2 FRNRAP. CDR3 amino acids: CASGSPRDRSTGELFF. The CDR3 nucleotides read TGTGCTAGTGGTTCGCCCCGGGACAGGTCTACCGGGGAGCTGTTTTTT.

The CDR3 bases are TGTGCCAGCAGTTTATCAGGACCTCAGGGACAGCCCCAGCATTTT. Translated, it gives CASSLSGPQGQPQHF. V usage is TRBV27 and J usage is TRBJ1-5, with TRBD1 as a possible D gene (5 bases). Trimming took 0 bases from V and 7 from J, leaving 13 bases between them. CDR1 is MNHEY and CDR2 is SMNVEV in the germline V gene (reference sequence). The CDR3 runs 15 residues.

The chain joins TRBV2 to TRBJ1-5; D gene unclear. CDR1 is SNHLY, CDR2 FYNNEI, per germline. The CDR3 is 14 amino acids. Between the trimmed V and J ends, which lost 2 bases and 5 bases, there was a span of 10 bases. In DNA, the CDR3 is TGTGCCAGCAGTGAACGGAGAGGAGATCAGCCCCAGCATTTT. It encodes CASSERRGDQPQHF.

The chain employs TRBV5-5 and TRBJ1-2, with unresolved D. Germline CDR1 reads SGHKS; CDR2 reads YYEKEE (reference sequence). Trimming removed 2 bases at V and 6 bases at J, with 14 bases between. The CDR3 consists of 14 residues. The CDR3 reads CASSFSPLSDGYTF. DNA of the CDR3: TGTGCCAGCAGCTTTTCCCCTTTATCCGATGGCTACACCTTC.

The chain joins TRBV19 to TRBJ2-1; 8 bases line up with TRBD2. CDR1 is LNHDA and CDR2 is SQIVND in the germline V gene (reference sequence). Trimming took 5 bases from V and 10 from J; bases not matched to a gene: 10. The CDR3 has 14 amino acids. CDR3 sequence reads: CASSLTGGRVEQFF. CDR3 nucleotide sequence: TGTGCCAGTAGTCTTACGGGGGGGCGGGTCGAGCAGTTCTTC.

The V gene is TRBV7-2, the J gene TRBJ2-5, with D hard to call. CDR1 is SGHTA and CDR2 is FQGNSA in the germline V gene. The CDR3 loop spans 15 amino acids. V lost 2 bases and J 5 bases, leaving 15 bases between the germline ends. CDR3 DNA sequence: TGTGCCAGCAGCTTATCGGCTATCCTCAGGGAGACCCAGTACTTC. Its protein is CASSLSAILRETQYF.

The rearrangement joins TRBV4-1 to TRBJ2-7; 7 bases agree with TRBD1. V lost 0 bases to trimming and J lost 4 bases; unmatched junction nucleotides: 6. Germline CDR1 is MGHRA and CDR2 is YSYEKL. The CDR3 is made up of 15 amino acids. The CDR3 loop is CASSQEVGRGYEQYF. The CDR3 DNA sequence: TGCGCCAGCAGCCAAGAGGTCGGCAGGGGGTACGAGCAGTACTTC.

The J gene is TRBJ2-7, the V gene TRBV2; 7 bases agree with TRBD2. This CDR3 contains 14 residues. The V gene's germline CDR1 is SNHLY and CDR2 FYNNEI. The ends lost 4 bases at V and 3 bases at J; junction bases unmatched: 6. The chain's CDR3 is CASSGLATGYEQYF. CDR3 nucleotide sequence: TGTGCCAGCAGTGGACTAGCAACAGGCTACGAGCAGTACTTC.

CDR3 region: CASSRGGSSTDTQYF. The CDR3 nucleotides are TGCGCCAGCAGCCGAGGGGGATCTAGCACAGATACGCAGTATTTT. This chain links TRBV5-1 with TRBJ2-3; TRBD1 might be the D (6 bases). Germline assignment: CDR1 SGHRS and CDR2 YFSETQ. V was cut by 4 bases and J by 0 bases, with 12 bases left in between. CDR3 length: 15 residues.